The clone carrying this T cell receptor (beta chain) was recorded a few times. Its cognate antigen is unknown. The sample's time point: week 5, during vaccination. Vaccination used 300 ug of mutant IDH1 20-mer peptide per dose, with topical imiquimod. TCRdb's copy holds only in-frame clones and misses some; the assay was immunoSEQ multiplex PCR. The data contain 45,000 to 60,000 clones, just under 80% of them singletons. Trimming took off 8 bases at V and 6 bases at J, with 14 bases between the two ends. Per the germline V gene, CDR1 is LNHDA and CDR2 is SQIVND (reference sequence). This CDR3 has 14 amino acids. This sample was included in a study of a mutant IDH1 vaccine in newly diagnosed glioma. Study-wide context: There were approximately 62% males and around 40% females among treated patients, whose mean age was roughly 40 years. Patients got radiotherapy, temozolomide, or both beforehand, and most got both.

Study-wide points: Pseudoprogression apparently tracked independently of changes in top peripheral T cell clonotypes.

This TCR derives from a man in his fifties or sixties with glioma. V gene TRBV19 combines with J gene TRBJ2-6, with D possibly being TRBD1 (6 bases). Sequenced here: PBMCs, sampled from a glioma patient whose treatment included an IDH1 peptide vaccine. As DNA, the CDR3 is TGTGCCAGTTCATACAGGGAGTTGGCCAACGTCCTGACTTTC. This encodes CASSYRELANVLTF.